A single sample is the source of the 12 T cell receptor beta chains below, sequenced in a study of T cells after yellow fever vaccination. TCRdb recomputed calls from the 5' RACE reads with MiXCR, one row per CDR3 protein. The table records 500,000 to 650,000 distinct CDR3 sequences, about a sixth of them present only once. Specimen: PBMCs, collected about 5 days after the first yellow fever vaccination. The receptors were gathered from a man aged 18 to 35 who received the YFV17D yellow fever vaccine.

The chain joins TRBV5-6 to TRBJ2-7, with unresolved D. The CDR3 consists of 14 residues. The V gene's germline CDR1 is SGHDT and CDR2 YYEEEE. V dropped 5 bases and J dropped 6 bases, with 18 bases sitting between them. CDR3 sequence (DNA): TGTGCCAGCAGTCCAGCTCCCACTCTAGTCGAGCAGTACTTC. Residues: CASSPAPTLVEQYF.

V is TRBV10-3 and J is TRBJ2-1; D unresolved. Germline V CDR1 and CDR2: ENHRY, SYGVKD. The length of the CDR3 is 14 residues. V gave up 0 bases and J gave up 4 bases, with 7 bases separating them. The chain's CDR3 is CAISESRVYNEQFF. DNA for the CDR3: TGTGCCATCAGTGAGTCCCGGGTGTACAATGAGCAGTTCTTC.

This clonotype has a count of ten or more. This chain links TRBV5-1 with TRBJ2-5, with 11 nucleotides matching TRBD2. CDR3 length equals 17 residues. V lost 4 bases to trimming and J lost 2 bases; unmatched junction nucleotides: 10. The germline V gene has CDR1 SGHRS and CDR2 YFSETQ. CDR3 loop: CASSQSGIAGGQETQYF. In DNA form, the CDR3 reads TGCGCCAGCAGCCAGAGCGGGATAGCGGGGGGGCAAGAGACCCAGTACTTC.

There are many counts of this clonotype. The chain carries TRBV12-3 or TRBV12-4 and TRBJ2-1; 13 bases fit TRBD2. The CDR3 extends over 17 amino acids. The V segment lost 6 bases and the J segment 0 bases; nucleotides outside the gene matches: 5. CDR3 amino acids: CASSRTSGGGSYNEQFF. As DNA, the CDR3 is TGTGCCAGCAGCCGGACTAGCGGGGGAGGCTCCTACAATGAGCAGTTCTTC.

The J gene is TRBJ2-7, the V gene TRBV9, with D possibly being TRBD1 or TRBD2 (6 bases each). V gave up 2 bases and J gave up 6 bases, with 15 bases separating them. The CDR3 is 14 amino acids. The germline gives CDR1 SGDLS, CDR2 YYNGEE. The chain's CDR3 is CASSVGGGVVEQYF. CDR3 sequence (DNA): TGTGCCAGCAGCGTTGGGGGCGGGGTAGTCGAGCAGTACTTC.

This clonotype was counted a few times. The gene calls are TRBV5-1 and TRBJ2-2, with unresolved D. Trimming removed 4 bases from V and 8 bases from J, with 18 bases in between. This CDR3 is built from 15 residues. From germline, CDR1 is SGHRS and CDR2 YFSETQ. CDR3 sequence: CASSQYQAEAGELFF. The CDR3 coding sequence is TGCGCCAGCAGCCAATATCAGGCCGAAGCAGGGGAGCTGTTTTTT.

This chain uses TRBV12-3 or TRBV12-4 with TRBJ2-2, with unresolved D. The CDR3 length is 13 residues. The V and J ends lost 5 bases and 4 bases respectively, with 8 bases between them. DNA of the CDR3: TGTGCCAGCAGTACACAGATCACCGGGGAGCTGTTTTTT. As protein: CASSTQITGELFF.

In this sample, this clonotype turned up a few times. The gene calls are TRBV2 and TRBJ1-1; D uncertain. The CDR3 loop spans 16 amino acids. Germline-derived CDR1 and CDR2 are SNHLY and FYNNEI. V shed 5 bases and J shed 4 bases, with 20 bases lying between them. The CDR3 DNA is TGTGCCAGCAGTTTCCCCCAGTACGGACGTGGCACTGAAGCTTTCTTT. It specifies CASSFPQYGRGTEAFF.

This chain joins TRBV12-3 or TRBV12-4 and TRBJ2-3; no clear D. Between the trimmed V and J ends, which lost 8 bases and 2 bases, there was a span of 14 bases. The CDR3 totals 14 residues. The CDR3 DNA follows: TGTGCCAGCCGAGCGTCGTTCAACACAGATACGCAGTATTTT. Translating it yields CASRASFNTDTQYF.

This clonotype was found many times. The chain couples TRBV5-1 to TRBJ2-5; no reliable D call. Germline V gives CDR1 SGHRS, CDR2 YFSETQ. V was pared by 4 bases and J by 1 base, with 8 bases between. The CDR3 spans 13 residues. The CDR3 loop is CASSGPGQETQYF. The CDR3 nucleotides are TGCGCCAGCAGCGGACCGGGCCAAGAGACCCAGTACTTC. Supplemented by reference TRBV5-1 and TRBJ2-5, the full variable domain reads KAGVTQTPRYLIKTRGQQVTLSCSPISGHRSVSWYQQTPGQGLQFLFEYFSETQRNKGNFPGRFSGRQFSNSRSEMNVSTLELGDSALYLCASSGPGQETQYFGPGTRLLVL.

The chain joins TRBV24-1 to TRBJ2-3; 10 nucleotides align to TRBD1. This CDR3 is 16 amino acids long. Trimming at V came to 5 bases and at J to 0 bases, leaving 4 bases not matched to a gene. The germline gives CDR1 KGHDR, CDR2 SFDVKD. Written as DNA, the CDR3 is TGTGCCACCAGTGTCGGGACAGGGGCCAGCACAGATACGCAGTATTTT. This sequence encodes CATSVGTGASTDTQYF.

This clonotype has only a few counts. The chain carries TRBV7-2 and TRBJ2-7; D uncertain. Germline assignment: CDR1 SGHTA and CDR2 FQGNSA. V lost 0 bases, J lost 3 bases, and 9 bases lay in between. The CDR3 covers 14 residues. CDR3 nucleotide sequence: TGTGCCAGCAGCTTAGCTGAGGCCAACTACGAGCAGTACTTC. Translated: CASSLAEANYEQYF.